Listed here are 13 T cell receptor beta chains from one sample, sequenced in a study of T cell changes during pregnancy in multiple sclerosis. Only in-frame clones appear in the TCRdb table, and some are missing; sequencing was by immunoSEQ multiplex PCR. The sample records 40,000 to 45,000 clones, roughly nine tenths being singletons. The source material was CD4+ T cells from peripheral blood mononuclear cells, sampled in the first trimester of pregnancy. These receptors all stem from a female donor with multiple sclerosis, enrolled in a pregnancy study.

The V and J genes are TRBV19 and TRBJ2-1; 7 bases align to TRBD1. Trimming cost V 7 bases and J 10 bases; bases outside gene matches: 7. The germline gives CDR1 LNHDA, CDR2 SQIVND (reference sequence). CDR3 length equals 12 residues. In DNA form, the CDR3 reads TGTGCCAGTACCGAGACAGGGCTAGAGCAGTTCTTC. It translates to CASTETGLEQFF. Using reference TRBV19 and TRBJ2-1 for the parts outside the CDR3, the full variable domain is DGGITQSPKYLFRKEGQNVTLSCEQNLNHDAMYWYRQDPGQGLRLIYYSQIVNDFQKGDIAEGYSVSREKKESFPLTVTSAQKNPTAFYLCASTETGLEQFFGPGTRLTVL.

As regards this clone: At one end, the junction sequence differs from germline, possibly due to a read error. The chain combines TRBV28 with TRBJ1-5; the match to TRBD1 covers 10 bases. This CDR3 spans 21 amino acids. Germline V lookup: CDR1 MDHEN, CDR2 SYDVKM. CDR3 DNA: TGTGCCAGCAGTCTATGGGGACAGGGGCCTTCCCGAAGCTATAGCAATCAGCCCCAGCATTTT. Its protein is CASSLWGQGPSRSYSNQPQHF.

V is TRBV29-1 and J is TRBJ1-3, with 10 bases fitting TRBD1. The CDR3 extends over 13 amino acids. The V and J ends lost 6 bases and 7 bases, in that order; junction bases with no gene match: 6. CDR1 is SQVTM and CDR2 is ANQGSEA in the germline V gene. CDR3 sequence reads: CSVGTDRGNTIYF. The CDR3 DNA reads as TGCAGCGTCGGTACGGACAGGGGGAACACCATATATTTT. Filled out from reference TRBV29-1 and TRBJ1-3, the complete variable domain reads SAVISQKPSRDICQRGTSLTIQCQVDSQVTMMFWYRQQPGQSLTLIATANQGSEATYESGFVIDKFPISRPNLTFSTLTVSNMSPEDSSIYLCSVGTDRGNTIYFGEGSWLTVV.

The chain combines TRBV28 with TRBJ1-2, with a weak D call TRBD1 (6 bases). The CDR3 spans 13 residues. V was clipped by 6 bases and J by 8 bases, with 16 bases between them. Looked up from germline, CDR1 is MDHEN and CDR2 is SYDVKM. CDR3 residues: CASSLTGLPGYTF. DNA for the CDR3: TGTGCCAGCAGCCTGACAGGTCTACCGGGCTACACCTTC.

The chain couples TRBV7-2 to TRBJ2-7; tentatively, D is TRBD2 (5 bases). This CDR3 has 13 amino acids. CDR1 and CDR2 (germline): SGHTA, FQGNSA. Between the trimmed V and J ends, which lost 2 bases and 7 bases, there was a span of 12 bases. The CDR3 sequence: CASSLIWSGEQYF. CDR3 bases: TGTGCCAGCAGCTTAATTTGGTCGGGGGAGCAGTACTTC.

The chain uses TRBV4-3 and TRBJ2-3; D ambiguous. V lost 0 bases and J 1 base, leaving 8 bases between the germline ends. The CDR3 is made up of 15 amino acids. The germline CDR1 and CDR2 sequences are LGHNA and YSLEER. The CDR3 DNA follows: TGCGCCAGCAGCCAAGATCTTCGGGGCACAGATACGCAGTATTTT. It codes for CASSQDLRGTDTQYF.

J is TRBJ2-3 and V is TRBV7-9, with 13 nucleotides matching TRBD2. The V segment lost 3 bases and the J segment 2 bases; nucleotides outside the gene matches: 5. The CDR3 length is 17 residues. Germline V gene sequence: CDR1 SEHNR, CDR2 FQNEAQ (reference sequence). The CDR3 DNA reads TGTGCCAGCAGCTTTGGGACTAGCGGGATCGTCACAGATACGCAGTATTTT. Translated: CASSFGTSGIVTDTQYF.

This clone was counted once. J is TRBJ2-5 and V is TRBV5-4, with 10 positions matching TRBD2. Germline V gene data show CDR1 as SGHNT and CDR2 as YYREEE (reference sequence). The CDR3 runs 19 residues. The V gene end was trimmed by 4 bases and the J gene end by 5 bases; junction bases not matched to a gene: 20. CDR3 in amino acids: CASSREWGKSSGSLETQYF. The CDR3 DNA sequence: TGTGCCAGCAGCCGGGAGTGGGGCAAGTCTAGCGGGAGTTTGGAGACCCAGTACTTC.

The chain combines TRBV21-1 with TRBJ2-5; the D call of TRBD1 is as the table states it, not checked on the DNA. TRBV21-1 corresponds to a pseudogene. CDR3 length: 19 residues. CDR3 protein: CASSSVGRGKLFLQETQYF. The CDR3 DNA sequence: TGTGCCAGCAGCTCCGTAGGCAGGGGCAAATTATTCCTCCAAGAGACCCAGTACTTC.

The chain uses TRBV5-4 and TRBJ1-5, with 10 bases that match TRBD1. Losses at the gene ends were 4 bases for V and 3 bases for J; bases not matched to a gene: 7. Germline lookup yields CDR1 SGHNT and CDR2 YYREEE (reference sequence). This CDR3 has 16 residues. The CDR3 sequence: CASSPGGQGFNQPQHF. CDR3 coding DNA: TGTGCCAGCAGCCCGGGGGGACAGGGGTTCAATCAGCCCCAGCATTTT.

The gene calls are TRBV10-1 and TRBJ2-4; D is ambiguous. The CDR3 length is 15 residues. The ends were cut back, 1 base at V and 7 bases at J, with 14 bases in the middle. Germline lookup yields CDR1 WNHNN and CDR2 SYGVQD (reference sequence). CDR3 residues: CASSEYDRLRNIQYF. DNA for the CDR3: TGCGCCAGCAGTGAGTACGATAGATTGAGGAACATTCAGTACTTC.

This clone was seen only a few times. The rearrangement joins TRBV19 to TRBJ1-5; D is possibly TRBD1 (5 bases). V lost 6 bases to trimming and J lost 6 bases, with 18 bases between them. CDR1 LNHDA and CDR2 SQIVND come from the germline V gene (reference sequence). This CDR3 comprises 15 residues. DNA of the CDR3: TGTGCCAGTAGAACGGCGGGCTGGGGGGGTCAGCCCCAGCATTTT. Encoded protein: CASRTAGWGGQPQHF.

The chain joins TRBV9 to TRBJ1-2, with TRBD1 as a possible D gene (6 bases). V was trimmed by 3 bases and J by 1 base, leaving 16 bases between them. The CDR3 sequence is 16 residues long. Germline CDR1 and CDR2: SGDLS and YYNGEE. CDR3: CASSAPDGRGNYGYTF. CDR3 in DNA: TGTGCCAGCAGCGCACCCGACGGCAGGGGTAACTATGGCTACACCTTC. The complete variable domain, with remaining parts taken from reference TRBV9 and TRBJ1-2, reads DSGVTQTPKHLITATGQRVTLRCSPRSGDLSVYWYQQSLDQGLQFLIQYYNGEERAKGNILERFSAQQFPDLHSELNLSSLELGDSALYFCASSAPDGRGNYGYTFGSGTRLTVV.